Listed here are 8 T cell receptor beta chains from one sample, sequenced in a study of OX40 agonist ivuxolimab in advanced cancers. Generated by immunoSEQ multiplex PCR, the TCRdb table keeps only in-frame clones and is missing some. The repertoire consists of fewer than 110,000 clones, with approximately 89% occurring once and the leading ten covering about 1.2%. Here the sequenced sample was CD4+ or CD8+ T cells sorted from blood, taken in a trial of the OX40 agonist ivuxolimab. These receptors came from an adult with an advanced solid tumor such as melanoma, head and neck, liver or kidney cancer.

V and J are TRBV19 and TRBJ2-2, with no clear D. Germline-derived CDR1 and CDR2 are LNHDA and SQIVND (reference sequence). With 3 bases removed from V and 7 bases from J, the gap between germline ends came to 12 bases. The CDR3 extends over 14 amino acids. In DNA form, the CDR3 reads TGTGCCAGTAGTATGGCCCCCTCCGGCGGGGAGCTGTTTTTT. Protein product: CASSMAPSGGELFF. Looking up the rest from reference TRBV19 and TRBJ2-2 gives the full variable domain: DGGITQSPKYLFRKEGQNVTLSCEQNLNHDAMYWYRQDPGQGLRLIYYSQIVNDFQKGDIAEGYSVSREKKESFPLTVTSAQKNPTAFYLCASSMAPSGGELFFGEGSRLTVL.

This clone was recorded once. The rearrangement uses TRBV11-1 and TRBJ1-5; D perhaps matches TRBD1 (6 bases). Germline-derived CDR1 and CDR2 are SGHAT and FQDESV (reference sequence). Trimming shortened V by 5 bases and J by 0 bases, and 14 bases separated the two germline ends. This CDR3 region has 16 residues. DNA for the CDR3: TGTGCCAGCAGCCCGGGACACACTACTAGCAATCAGCCCCAGCATTTT. Protein: CASSPGHTTSNQPQHF. Supplemented by reference TRBV11-1 and TRBJ1-5, the full variable domain reads EAEVAQSPRYKITEKSQAVAFWCDPISGHATLYWYRQILGQGPELLVQFQDESVVDDSQLPKDRFSAERLKGVDSTLKIQPAELGDSAMYLCASSPGHTTSNQPQHFGDGTRLSIL.

This clone was counted a single time. This sequence joins TRBV25-1 and TRBJ1-5, with D unclear. The CDR3 is made up of 15 amino acids. V was clipped by 6 bases and J by 0 bases, with 12 bases between them. Germline-derived CDR1 and CDR2 are MGHDK and SYGVNS. CDR3 sequence (DNA): TGTGCCAGCAGCTTCGGGTCGGGTAGCAATCAGCCCCAGCATTTT. It specifies CASSFGSGSNQPQHF.

V and J are TRBV15 and TRBJ1-5; D call uncertain. V dropped 5 bases and J dropped 3 bases, with 14 bases sitting between them. Germline CDR1 LNHNV, CDR2 YYDKDF (reference sequence). CDR3 length equals 15 residues. The CDR3 DNA reads TGTGCCACCAGCGGCCGGGAGAACCTCAATCAGCCCCAGCATTTT. This translates into CATSGRENLNQPQHF.

The chain is built from TRBV9 and TRBJ2-2; 9 bases are shared with TRBD2. The CDR3 length is 16 residues. CDR1 is SGDLS, CDR2 YYNGEE, per germline. Germline trimming cut 0 bases from V and 4 bases from J; bases unmatched to any gene: 4. CDR3 bases: TGTGCCAGCAGCGTAGGCGGGGGGGATGTCACCGGGGAGCTGTTTTTT. Its translation is CASSVGGGDVTGELFF.

The V call is TRBV7-2, the J call TRBJ1-2; 9 bases line up with TRBD1. V was clipped by 3 bases and J by 8 bases; unmatched bases: 10. There are 15 residues in the CDR3. Germline-derived CDR1 and CDR2 are SGHTA and FQGNSA. This CDR3 reads CASSFTGGVTRGYTF. The CDR3 coding sequence is TGTGCCAGCAGCTTTACAGGGGGCGTCACTCGCGGCTACACCTTC. The full variable domain, its missing parts supplied by reference TRBV7-2 and TRBJ1-2, is GAGVSQSPSNKVTEKGKDVELRCDPISGHTALYWYRQSLGQGLEFLIYFQGNSAPDKSGLPSDRFSAERTGGSVSTLTIQRTQQEDSAVYLCASSFTGGVTRGYTFGSGTRLTVV.

The V gene is TRBV28, the J gene TRBJ1-4; TRBD1 agrees at 8 bases. The germline gives CDR1 MDHEN, CDR2 SYDVKM. Trimming cost V 3 bases and J 4 bases; bases outside gene matches: 7. The CDR3 is 16 amino acids. The CDR3 reads CASSFPKGQGNEKLFF. In DNA form, the CDR3 reads TGTGCCAGCAGTTTCCCAAAAGGACAGGGTAATGAAAAACTGTTTTTT.

The gene calls are TRBV7-2 and TRBJ1-2, with D hard to call. V lost 4 bases and J 0 bases, leaving 3 bases between the germline ends. The germline CDR1 and CDR2 sequences are SGHTA and FQGNSA. The CDR3 has 12 residues. The CDR3 is CASSSPNYGYTF. In DNA form, the CDR3 reads TGTGCCAGCAGCTCACCTAACTATGGCTACACCTTC.